This entry concerns a single T cell receptor beta chain. Antigen unknown. This record comes from a study of cytomegalovirus exposure and HLA in healthy donors. Study information: Earlier, about 179 million T cells were analyzed, and 117 million unique TCR beta sequences were found among them. About 79 million unique TCRs from HLA-typed donors were held in an early data release.

V was pared by 4 bases and J by 1 base, with 17 bases between. The CDR3 sequence is 16 residues long. From germline, CDR1 is SNHLY and CDR2 FYNNEI. Study-level findings and limits: Specific recognition of CMV antigens was confirmed in vitro for three chains (all CMV-associated).

The primer mix had 60 Vbeta and 13 Jbeta primers. Some clones are missing from TCRdb's copy, which holds only in-frame ones; the method was immunoSEQ multiplex PCR. The table has approximately 100,000 clones, more than 65% seen once. Sequenced material: PBMCs. The clonotype was recovered from a woman under 30 in good health and CMV-seronegative. The chain is built from TRBV2 and TRBJ2-7; D is perhaps TRBD1 (5 bases). CDR3 sequence: CASSVFMKGASYEQYF. The CDR3 bases are TGTGCCAGCAGTGTTTTTATGAAAGGGGCTTCCTACGAGCAGTACTTC.